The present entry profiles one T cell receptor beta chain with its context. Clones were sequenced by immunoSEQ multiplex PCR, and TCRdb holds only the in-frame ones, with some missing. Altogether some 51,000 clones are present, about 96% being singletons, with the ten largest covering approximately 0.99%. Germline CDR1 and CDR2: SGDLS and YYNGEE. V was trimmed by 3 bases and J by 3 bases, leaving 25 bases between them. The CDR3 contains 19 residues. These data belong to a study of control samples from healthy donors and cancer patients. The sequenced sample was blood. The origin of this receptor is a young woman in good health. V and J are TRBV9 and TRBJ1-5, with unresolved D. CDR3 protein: CASSAPRGGKFFYNQPQHF. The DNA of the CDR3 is TGTGCCAGCAGCGCCCCGCGGGGAGGGAAGTTTTTTTACAATCAGCCCCAGCATTTT.